The 22 T cell receptor beta chains reported below all come from one sample, sequenced in a study of T-cell reconstitution after alpha-beta-depleted transplantation in children. TCRbeta library construction was performed incorporating unique molecular identifiers. One entry per CDR3 protein results from TCRdb running MiXCR on the PCR reads. The repertoire consists of some 95,000 distinct CDR3 sequences, with more than 20% occurring once and the leading ten covering around 21%. The specimen was PBMCs, collected before TCRalphabeta/CD19-depleted stem cell transplant. The receptors derive from a boy aged 2-15 years with acute lymphoblastic leukemia, due to receive a stem cell transplant.

This clonotype was counted between two and nine times. The genes are TRBV20-1 and TRBJ2-3; a possible D gene is TRBD2 (5 bases). This CDR3 is built from 14 residues. Germline V gives CDR1 DFQATT, CDR2 SNEGSKA (reference sequence). The germline V and J ends were trimmed by 7 bases and 3 bases, with 17 bases remaining between them. CDR3 amino acids: CSGTEFGVTDTQYF. The CDR3 bases are TGCAGTGGGACGGAGTTCGGGGTAACAGATACGCAGTATTTT.

The rearrangement links TRBV3-1 to TRBJ1-1; possible D gene TRBD1, 5 bases. V was pared by 6 bases and J by 3 bases, with 26 bases between. CDR3 length equals 18 residues. CDR1 LGHDT and CDR2 YNNKEL come from the germline V gene (reference sequence). This CDR3 is CASSLTGEWGTRDTEAFF. CDR3 in DNA: TGTGCCAGCAGTTTAACGGGGGAATGGGGCACTCGAGACACTGAAGCTTTCTTT.

The CDR3 sequence is CASSFRYEQFF. DNA for the CDR3: TGTGCCAGCAGTTTCCGTTATGAGCAGTTCTTC. The chain carries TRBV12-3 or TRBV12-4 and TRBJ2-1; D is ambiguous. V dropped 3 bases and J dropped 8 bases, with 5 bases sitting between them. This CDR3 contains 11 residues.

In this sample, this clonotype turned up a few times. The chain joins TRBV7-2 to TRBJ2-2; D call uncertain. The CDR3 loop spans 14 amino acids. With 2 bases removed from V and 8 bases from J, the gap between germline ends came to 12 bases. Germline V gene sequence: CDR1 SGHTA, CDR2 FQGNSA. The CDR3 region is CASSLRVASGELFF. CDR3 coding DNA: TGTGCCAGCAGCTTACGCGTCGCGTCGGGGGAGCTGTTTTTT.

The chain joins TRBV5-1 to TRBJ2-1; 8 nucleotides line up with TRBD2. Per germline, CDR1 SGHRS and CDR2 YFSETQ. Trimming at V came to 4 bases and at J to 6 bases, leaving 9 bases not matched to a gene. This CDR3 contains 15 residues. This CDR3 reads CASSQLAEGGNEQFF. CDR3 in DNA: TGCGCCAGCAGCCAACTAGCGGAGGGGGGCAATGAGCAGTTCTTC.

The chain recombines TRBV5-5 with TRBJ1-1; D is uncertain. This CDR3 spans 12 amino acids. Germline V gene lookup returns CDR1 SGHKS and CDR2 YYEKEE (reference sequence). Trimming pared 2 bases from V and 2 bases from J, leaving 4 bases between. This CDR3 is CASSFLNTEAFF. The CDR3 bases are TGTGCCAGCAGCTTTCTTAACACTGAAGCTTTCTTT.

The rearrangement uses TRBV20-1 and TRBJ2-1; possibly TRBD2 for D (6 bases). This CDR3 is built from 15 residues. Germline assignment: CDR1 DFQATT and CDR2 SNEGSKA (reference sequence). Trimming pared 6 bases from V and 4 bases from J, leaving 19 bases between. CDR3 coding DNA: TGCAGTGCCGTCCCCTACGGGAGTTTTTACAATGAGCAGTTCTTC. It translates to CSAVPYGSFYNEQFF.

Notes on this clonotype: One junction end does not reproduce the germline sequence, and a read error may be involved. The genes are TRBV5-1 and TRBJ2-1; a weak D match, TRBD2 (5 bases). Germline V lookup: CDR1 SGHRS, CDR2 YFSETQ. The CDR3 consists of 15 residues. CDR3 sequence reads: CASSFERSSYNERFF. For the CDR3, the DNA is TGCGCCAGCAGCTTCGAGCGGAGTTCCTACAATGAGCGGTTCTTC.

The rearrangement uses TRBV5-1 and TRBJ2-3, with D possibly matching TRBD2 (6 bases). The germline CDR1 and CDR2 sequences are SGHRS and YFSETQ. This CDR3 spans 15 amino acids. V lost 3 bases and J 4 bases, leaving 15 bases between the germline ends. DNA for the CDR3: TGCGCCAGCAGCTCCGAGCGGAGGGAGGCAGATACGCAGTATTTT. Amino acids: CASSSERREADTQYF.

This clonotype has just a few counts. The chain links TRBV28 to TRBJ2-5, with 7 bases identical to TRBD2. The V gene end was trimmed by 3 bases and the J gene end by 2 bases; junction bases not matched to a gene: 6. There are 15 residues in the CDR3. Germline V CDR1 and CDR2: MDHEN, SYDVKM. DNA of the CDR3: TGTGCCAGCAGTTTCTCCCTAGCGGTTCAAGAGACCCAGTACTTC. Protein: CASSFSLAVQETQYF.

This chain uses TRBV18 with TRBJ2-7, with 9 bases identical to TRBD1. Germline CDR1 is KGHSH and CDR2 is LQKENI. The CDR3 is 14 residues long. Germline trimming cut 3 bases from V and 4 bases from J; bases unmatched to any gene: 4. CDR3 in DNA: TGTGCCAGCTCACCTGGACAGGGGAGATACGAGCAGTACTTC. As protein: CASSPGQGRYEQYF. Variable domain in full (rest from reference TRBV18 and TRBJ2-7): NAGVMQNPRHLVRRRGQEARLRCSPMKGHSHVYWYRQLPEEGLKFMVYLQKENIIDESGMPKERFSAEFPKEGPSILRIQQVVRGDSAAYFCASSPGQGRYEQYFGPGTRLTVT.

The sample holds a few counts of this clonotype. The chain links TRBV7-9 to TRBJ2-3; no firm D call. With 3 bases removed from V and 6 bases from J, the gap between germline ends came to 10 bases. The CDR3 totals 13 residues. Looked up from germline, CDR1 is SEHNR and CDR2 is FQNEAQ (reference sequence). The CDR3, as DNA: TGTGCCAGCAGCTTTCGTTCCCGGGATACGCAGTATTTT. Residues: CASSFRSRDTQYF.

This clonotype has a handful of counts. The genes are TRBV5-6 and TRBJ2-7, with 14 bases aligning to TRBD2. CDR1 is SGHDT and CDR2 is YYEEEE in the germline V gene. V lost 4 bases and J lost 5; bases outside the gene matches: 5. This CDR3 region has 15 residues. CDR3 region: CASSPGLAGVNEQYF. The CDR3 DNA sequence: TGTGCCAGCAGCCCGGGACTAGCGGGAGTCAACGAGCAGTACTTC.

In its sample, this clonotype was seen many times. The gene calls are TRBV11-2 and TRBJ2-1; the match to TRBD2 covers 8 bases. This CDR3 is built from 15 residues. J gave up 4 bases and V 1 base, and 3 bases lay outside the gene matches. Germline V gives CDR1 SGHAT, CDR2 FQNNGV. CDR3 DNA: TGTGCCAGCAGCTTAGCTACTAGCGGTTACAATGAGCAGTTCTTC. This encodes CASSLATSGYNEQFF.

This clonotype was observed a few times. The chain recombines TRBV2 with TRBJ1-5, with D uncertain. Germline CDR1 reads SNHLY; CDR2 reads FYNNEI. Between the trimmed V and J ends, which lost 2 bases and 6 bases, there was a span of 14 bases. The CDR3 is 15 residues long. The CDR3 spells CASSESAGFGQPQHF. DNA for the CDR3: TGTGCCAGCAGTGAATCGGCGGGATTTGGTCAGCCCCAGCATTTT.

The chain couples TRBV5-1 to TRBJ2-1; 8 nucleotides agree with TRBD2. The CDR3 length is 16 residues. Germline V CDR1 and CDR2: SGHRS, YFSETQ. Trimming removed 0 bases from V and 8 bases from J; junction bases left unmatched: 10. CDR3 region: CASSLDPGLGAHEQFF. The CDR3 DNA reads TGCGCCAGCAGCTTGGATCCGGGACTAGGGGCCCATGAGCAGTTCTTC.

The chain joins TRBV11-2 to TRBJ2-7, with 10 bases identical to TRBD2. This CDR3 is built from 15 residues. CDR1 is SGHAT, CDR2 FQNNGV, per germline. J gave up 8 bases and V 4 bases, and 11 bases lay outside the gene matches. The CDR3 here is CASSSWTSGVIKQYF. Here the CDR3 DNA reads TGTGCCAGCAGCTCCTGGACTAGCGGAGTTATCAAGCAGTACTTC. The whole variable domain, filled in from reference TRBV11-2 and TRBJ2-7, reads EAGVAQSPRYKIIEKRQSVAFWCNPISGHATLYWYQQILGQGPKLLIQFQNNGVVDDSQLPKDRFSAERLKGVDSTLKIQPAKLEDSAVYLCASSSWTSGVIKQYFGPGTRLTVT.

This clonotype was observed a handful of times. The CDR3: CASILEETQYF. In DNA, the CDR3 is TGTGCCAGCATATTAGAGGAGACCCAGTACTTC. V and J are TRBV7-2 and TRBJ2-5; D gene uncertain. Looked up from germline, CDR1 is SGHTA and CDR2 is FQGNSA. The CDR3 runs 11 residues. V was cut by 7 bases and J by 5 bases, with 8 bases left in between.

This chain uses TRBV28 with TRBJ2-6, with D possibly called TRBD1 or TRBD2 (7 bases each). V lost 4 bases, J lost 4 bases, and 17 bases lay in between. CDR1 is MDHEN, CDR2 SYDVKM, per germline. This CDR3 has 17 amino acids. The CDR3 DNA reads TGTGCCAGCAGTTCTGGGGGAGGGGGCTCCGGGGCCAACGTCCTGACTTTC. Its translation is CASSSGGGGSGANVLTF.

This clonotype was counted many times. CDR3 in DNA: TGCAGTGCCGCCCGGGGGAGCGGCGGGGAGCTGTTTTTT. Protein product: CSAARGSGGELFF. The chain joins TRBV20-1 to TRBJ2-2; TRBD2 is a possible D gene (6 bases). Germline assignment: CDR1 DFQATT and CDR2 SNEGSKA (reference sequence). CDR3 length equals 13 residues. V lost 6 bases and J 7 bases, leaving 15 bases between the germline ends.

This clonotype was seen more than once but under ten times. The chain has TRBV7-2 and TRBJ2-2; 8 nucleotides agree with TRBD1. This CDR3 has 15 amino acids. V was pared by 7 bases and J by 4 bases, with 8 bases of the junction left unmatched. The germline V gene has CDR1 SGHTA and CDR2 FQGNSA. Here the CDR3 DNA reads TGTGCCAGCACCGCAACAGGGGGAGGCACCGGGGAGCTGTTTTTT. Amino acid sequence: CASTATGGGTGELFF.

This clonotype was counted only a few times. The rearrangement links TRBV4-1 to TRBJ2-7; 7 bases align to TRBD1. Germline loops: CDR1 MGHRA, CDR2 YSYEKL. V shed 2 bases, J shed 3 bases, and the junction held 4 bases outside the gene matches. The CDR3 covers 14 residues. The DNA of the CDR3 is TGCGCCAGCAGCCAAACGGACAGGAACTACGAGCAGTACTTC. This gives the protein CASSQTDRNYEQYF.